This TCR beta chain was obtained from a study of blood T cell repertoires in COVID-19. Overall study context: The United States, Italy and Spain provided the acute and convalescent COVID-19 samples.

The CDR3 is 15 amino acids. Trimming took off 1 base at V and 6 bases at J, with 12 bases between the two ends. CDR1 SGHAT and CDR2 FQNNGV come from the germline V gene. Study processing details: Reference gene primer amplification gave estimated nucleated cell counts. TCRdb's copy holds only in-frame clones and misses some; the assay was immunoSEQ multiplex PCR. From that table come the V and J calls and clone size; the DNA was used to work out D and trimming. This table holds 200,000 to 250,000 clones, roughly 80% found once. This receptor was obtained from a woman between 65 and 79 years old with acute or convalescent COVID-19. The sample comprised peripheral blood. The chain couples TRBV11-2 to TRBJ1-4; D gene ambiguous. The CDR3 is CASSLAGDGDEKLFF. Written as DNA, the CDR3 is TGTGCCAGCAGCTTAGCCGGGGATGGTGATGAAAAACTGTTTTTT.